The T cell receptor (beta chain) under discussion was sequenced for a study of cytomegalovirus exposure and HLA in healthy donors. Study in general: Sequencing of 180 million or so T cells in an earlier analysis found 100 million to 140 million unique TCR beta sequences. Regarding the study as a whole: The majority of TCR sequences were rare, yet some public TCRs appeared in many donors. Most subjects' HLA-A and HLA-B alleles were reportedly predicted from TCR beta sequences. Some TCR beta chains (164 of them) were listed as cytomegalovirus-associated.

In regard to this clone: As yet, its antigen is unknown.

In germline, CDR1 is SNHLY, CDR2 FYNNEI. This CDR3 region has 16 residues. V was clipped by 9 bases and J by 0 bases; unmatched bases: 5. A multiplex PCR was run with 60 Vbeta primers and 13 Jbeta primers. Libraries were prepared by immunoSEQ multiplex PCR; TCRdb keeps only in-frame clonotypes and omits some of them. The table lists some 120,000 clones, roughly four fifths of them singletons, with approximately 10% in the top ten. This receptor was taken from a male donor in good health and CMV-seropositive. The sample comprised PBMCs. The chain recombines TRBV2 with TRBJ2-6; 10 bases agree with TRBD1. This CDR3 reads CASTGTGASGANVLTF. Written as DNA, the CDR3 is TGTGCCAGTACCGGGACAGGGGCCTCTGGGGCCAACGTCCTGACTTTC.